Presented here are 20 T cell receptor beta chains from one specimen sequenced in a study of shared T cell receptors in the human thymus. Data came from immunoSEQ multiplex PCR; TCRdb stores just in-frame clones and leaves some out. The sample includes hundreds of thousands of clones, roughly 90% seen only once; the top ten take 0.0085% to 0.012%. This sample also appeared in a second study, on human thymus T cells.

Source material: thymocytes. Every receptor here comes from a boy less than two years old with a congenital heart defect.

The chain links TRBV29-1 to TRBJ1-1, with TRBD1 matching over 8 bases. Trimming cost V 6 bases and J 5 bases; bases outside gene matches: 14. CDR1 and CDR2 (germline): SQVTM, ANQGSEA. This CDR3 is 15 amino acids long. CDR3 in DNA: TGCAGCGTCGAGACGCCCGGACAGGGAGGGACTGAAGCTTTCTTT. Protein product: CSVETPGQGGTEAFF.

This chain uses TRBV27 with TRBJ1-2, with TRBD1 matching over 7 bases. Germline-derived CDR1 and CDR2 are MNHEY and SMNVEV (reference sequence). The CDR3 has 14 amino acids. With V trimmed by 4 bases and J by 2 bases, 4 bases remained unmatched. The CDR3 sequence: CASSSTGANYGYTF. The CDR3, as DNA: TGTGCCAGCAGTTCAACAGGGGCGAACTATGGCTACACCTTC.

The V and J genes are TRBV27 and TRBJ2-7; possibly TRBD1 for D (5 bases). Per germline, CDR1 MNHEY and CDR2 SMNVEV (reference sequence). The CDR3 spans 17 residues. V was shortened by 6 bases and J by 0 bases, with 21 bases between the two germline ends. The CDR3 DNA is TGTGCCAGCAGGAGTTTATTAGGGGCAGGGCCCTCCTACGAGCAGTACTTC. Encoded protein: CASRSLLGAGPSYEQYF.

The chain links TRBV29-1 to TRBJ2-5, with 10 bases that match TRBD1. Germline V gives CDR1 SQVTM, CDR2 ANQGSEA. The CDR3 runs 14 residues. V was pared by 4 bases and J by 5 bases, with 7 bases of the junction left unmatched. This CDR3 is CSVVVRGQGETQYF. The CDR3 DNA follows: TGCAGCGTTGTCGTCAGGGGACAGGGGGAGACCCAGTACTTC.

This clone was observed a single time. The chain combines TRBV9 with TRBJ1-2, with 7 bases lining up with TRBD1. Germline CDR1 reads SGDLS; CDR2 reads YYNGEE. The CDR3 loop spans 19 amino acids. The J segment lost 6 bases and the V segment lost 0 bases, leaving 20 bases of the junction unmatched. Here the CDR3 reads CASSVAPVARQGPIDGYTF. In DNA form, the CDR3 reads TGTGCCAGCAGCGTAGCTCCCGTAGCGAGACAGGGTCCTATAGATGGCTACACCTTC.

The rearrangement links TRBV28 to TRBJ2-7; 7 positions agree with TRBD2. The CDR3 has 16 residues. CDR1 is MDHEN, CDR2 SYDVKM, per germline. Trimming took 2 bases from V and 3 from J; bases not matched to a gene: 10. The DNA for the CDR3 is TGTGCCAGCAGTTTAGTTGGGCTAGCGGACTACTACGAGCAGTACTTC. Its translation is CASSLVGLADYYEQYF.

The CDR3, as DNA: TGTGCCACCACAGGACCTCATAAGTTCTTC. Residues: CATTGPHKFF. V usage is TRBV21-1 and J usage is TRBJ2-1; the table gives TRBD1 as D, unverified against the DNA. TRBV21-1 corresponds to a pseudogene. The CDR3 is made up of 10 amino acids.

The chain is built from TRBV6-1 and TRBJ1-3; D ambiguous. Germline CDR1 MNHNS, CDR2 SASEGT. This CDR3 is 13 amino acids long. The V and J ends lost 4 bases and 0 bases respectively, with 4 bases between them. The DNA for the CDR3 is TGTGCCAGCAGTGTCCTCTCTGGAAACACCATATATTTT. Translating gives CASSVLSGNTIYF.

Comments on this clone: Other DNA sequences of this sample code for an identical CDR3. The chain combines TRBV14 with TRBJ2-7; unclear D gene. Per the germline V gene, CDR1 is SGHDN and CDR2 is FVKESK. Trimming shortened V by 1 base and J by 2 bases, and 9 bases separated the two germline ends. The CDR3 consists of 14 residues. The CDR3 reads CASSQGQATYEQYF. The CDR3, as DNA: TGTGCCAGCAGCCAAGGGCAGGCCACCTACGAGCAGTACTTC.

The J gene is TRBJ1-3, the V gene TRBV28; D is unclear. V was shortened by 6 bases and J by 2 bases, with 14 bases between the two germline ends. Germline values: CDR1 MDHEN, CDR2 SYDVKM. This CDR3 is built from 15 residues. In DNA form, the CDR3 reads TGTGCCAGCAGCCCGATCGCACAGACTGGAAACACCATATATTTT. It codes for CASSPIAQTGNTIYF.

V and J are TRBV2 and TRBJ1-5, with 8 bases fitting TRBD1. The CDR3 is 16 residues long. The V gene end was trimmed by 6 bases and the J gene end by 0 bases; junction bases not matched to a gene: 7. The germline CDR1 and CDR2 sequences are SNHLY and FYNNEI. The CDR3 region has the DNA TGTGCCAGCAGGGACAGGGAACCTTATAGCAATCAGCCCCAGCATTTT. Protein product: CASRDREPYSNQPQHF.

The chain is built from TRBV6-6 and TRBJ2-7; 8 nucleotides align to TRBD2. The length of the CDR3 is 14 residues. V shed 10 bases, J shed 4 bases, and the junction held 12 bases outside the gene matches. Germline V gene lookup returns CDR1 MNHNY and CDR2 SVGAGI (reference sequence). CDR3 amino acids: CATGGDGPRYEQYF. In DNA, the CDR3 is TGTGCCACCGGGGGGGATGGTCCCAGGTACGAGCAGTACTTC.

This chain joins TRBV27 and TRBJ2-5; TRBD2 agrees at 9 bases. Germline V gene lookup returns CDR1 MNHEY and CDR2 SMNVEV (reference sequence). The CDR3 loop spans 16 amino acids. J was trimmed by 4 bases and V by 4 bases; bases with no gene match: 10. This CDR3 is CASSSVREGLRETQYF. Here the CDR3 DNA reads TGTGCCAGCAGTTCGGTGCGGGAGGGCCTGAGAGAGACCCAGTACTTC.

This clone was seen just once. The genes are TRBV29-1 and TRBJ2-1; 7 nucleotides agree with TRBD2. Germline CDR1 reads SQVTM; CDR2 reads ANQGSEA. J lost 8 bases, V lost 6 bases, and 19 bases had no gene match. The CDR3 loop spans 16 amino acids. The CDR3 loop reads CSVVPGTKGPLDEQFF. As DNA, the CDR3 is TGCAGCGTAGTCCCCGGGACTAAAGGACCTTTGGATGAGCAGTTCTTC.

The sample holds one count of this clone. V and J are TRBV4-2 and TRBJ2-2; 15 positions agree with TRBD2. Trimming at V came to 4 bases and at J to 5 bases, leaving 14 bases not matched to a gene. There are 20 residues in the CDR3. Per the germline V gene, CDR1 is LGHNA and CDR2 is YNFKEQ. The CDR3 bases are TGTGCCAGCAGCCGCGGCGGACTAGCGGGAGGGCCAAAGGATACCGGGGAGCTGTTTTTT. Protein product: CASSRGGLAGGPKDTGELFF.

V usage is TRBV14 and J usage is TRBJ2-3; D gene unclear. Germline V gene lookup returns CDR1 SGHDN and CDR2 FVKESK. Deletions cut 1 base from V and 5 bases from J, with 7 bases between. The CDR3 has 13 residues. CDR3 protein: CASSQVRVDTQYF. The DNA for the CDR3 is TGTGCCAGCAGCCAAGTTCGTGTAGATACGCAGTATTTT.

V is TRBV30 and J is TRBJ1-2; D is uncertain. The V gene lost 5 bases and the J gene lost 6 bases, with 13 bases spanning the gap. CDR3 size: 12 residues. Germline-derived CDR1 and CDR2 are GTSNPN and SVGIG (reference sequence). CDR3 bases: TGTGCCTGGGCGGGAAAGGGTGATGGCTACACCTTC. As protein: CAWAGKGDGYTF.

The rearrangement joins TRBV13 to TRBJ2-3; D may be TRBD2 (5 bases). Germline CDR1 PRHDT, CDR2 FYEKMQ (reference sequence). The V end lost 3 bases, the J end lost 0 bases, and 22 bases lay between the germline ends. This CDR3 region has 19 residues. The CDR3 sequence is CASSFNTNPDWPSTDTQYF. In nucleotides, the CDR3 is TGTGCCAGCAGCTTTAATACCAACCCGGACTGGCCTAGCACAGATACGCAGTATTTT.

The chain's CDR3 is CASSSLQGTHNEQFF. The CDR3 bases are TGTGCCAGCAGCTCCTTACAGGGGACCCACAATGAGCAGTTCTTC. The chain carries TRBV9 and TRBJ2-1; the match to TRBD1 covers 7 bases. The CDR3 sequence is 15 residues long. Germline-derived CDR1 and CDR2 are SGDLS and YYNGEE. The V segment lost 4 bases and the J segment 5 bases; nucleotides outside the gene matches: 9.

This chain links TRBV29-1 with TRBJ1-2; 9 positions match TRBD1. Trimming took 7 bases from V and 5 from J; bases not matched to a gene: 8. Germline CDR1 and CDR2: SQVTM and ANQGSEA. CDR3 length: 13 amino acids. Here the CDR3 reads CSATGQGKYGYTF. CDR3 DNA: TGCAGCGCCACAGGACAGGGGAAATATGGCTACACCTTC. Full variable domain (remainder filled in from reference TRBV29-1 and TRBJ1-2): SAVISQKPSRDICQRGTSLTIQCQVDSQVTMMFWYRQQPGQSLTLIATANQGSEATYESGFVIDKFPISRPNLTFSTLTVSNMSPEDSSIYLCSATGQGKYGYTFGSGTRLTVV.